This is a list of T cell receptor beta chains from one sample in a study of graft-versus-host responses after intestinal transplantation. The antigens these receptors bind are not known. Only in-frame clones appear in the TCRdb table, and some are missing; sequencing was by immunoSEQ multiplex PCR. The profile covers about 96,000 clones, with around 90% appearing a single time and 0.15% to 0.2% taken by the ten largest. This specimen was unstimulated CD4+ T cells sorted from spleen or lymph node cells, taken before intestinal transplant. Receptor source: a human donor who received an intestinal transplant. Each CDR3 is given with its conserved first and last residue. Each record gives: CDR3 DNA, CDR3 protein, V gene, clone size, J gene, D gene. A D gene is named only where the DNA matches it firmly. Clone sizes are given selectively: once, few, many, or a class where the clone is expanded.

TGCGCCAGCAGCCTCGGCGGGCGGGGGCAGCCCCAGCATTTT	CASSLGGRGQPQHF	TRBV5-1	-	TRBJ1-5	-
TGTGCCAGCAGCCCGCAGGGGGCTGGTGGATCCCAGTACTTC	CASSPQGAGGSQYF	TRBV7-3	-	TRBJ2-5	TRBD1
TGTGCCAGCAGCAAACGACAGGGGGCGCCGGGGGGCTACACCTTC	CASSKRQGAPGGYTF	TRBV7-8	-	TRBJ1-2	TRBD1
TGTGCCAGCAGCCTGAGGTTAGGGGGACAAGAGACCCAGTACTTC	CASSLRLGGQETQYF	TRBV5-4	once	TRBJ2-5	-
TGTGCCAGTAGTATATTGACAGGGGGCGTTGGGCAGCCCCAGCATTTT	CASSILTGGVGQPQHF	TRBV19	-	TRBJ1-5	TRBD1
TGTGCCTGGAGCACCGGAAGACTACAGGGGGCGAGTCGCAATCAGCCCCAGCATTTT	CAWSTGRLQGASRNQPQHF	TRBV30	-	TRBJ1-5	TRBD1
TGTGCCAGCAGTCCACTCGGGGGGCTGGCCCAGTACTTC	CASSPLGGLAQYF	TRBV6-1	once	TRBJ2-5	-
TGTGCCACCAAAGACGAGACTAGCGAGTTCTTCCGGTTTCCGAACACCGGGGAGCTGTTTTTT	CATKDETSEFFRFPNTGELFF	TRBV15	-	TRBJ2-2	TRBD2
TGTGCCAGCAGCGCGCCTTACGAGCAGTACTTC	CASSAPYEQYF	TRBV11-2	-	TRBJ2-7	-
TGCGCCAGCAGCCCTTCGGGGGGGCTAGGTCGGTTCTTC	CASSPSGGLGRFF	TRBV4-1	few	TRBJ2-1	TRBD2
TGCGCCAGCAGCCAAGACAGGACAGGCGTCAATACGCAGTATTTT	CASSQDRTGVNTQYF	TRBV4-3	-	TRBJ2-3	TRBD1
TGTGCCAGCAGTACGGTCAGGGGCGGTCGGTCACCCCTCCACTTT	CASSTVRGGRSPLHF	TRBV6-5	-	TRBJ1-6	-
TGTGCCAGCAGCTTACATGGGACAGGGGAAGGGCAGCCCCAGCATTTT	CASSLHGTGEGQPQHF	TRBV7-8	-	TRBJ1-5	TRBD1
TGCGCCAGCAGCCAAGATGACAGGGGTAGCAATCAGCCCCAGCATTTT	CASSQDDRGSNQPQHF	TRBV4-1	-	TRBJ1-5	TRBD1
TGCGCCAGCAGCCAAGATCTATCGGGGGGGGGCCTTGTCGGGGAGCTGTTTTTT	CASSQDLSGGGLVGELFF	TRBV4-3	-	TRBJ2-2	TRBD2
TGTGCCTGGAGTGATGAAAGAGCCTATGGCTACACCTTC	CAWSDERAYGYTF	TRBV30	-	TRBJ1-2	-
TGCAGCGTTGAGTCAAATGAGCAGTTCTTC	CSVESNEQFF	TRBV29-1	once	TRBJ2-1	-
TGTGCCAGCAGTCGGAACACAGGGGGCACTGAAGCTTTCTTT	CASSRNTGGTEAFF	TRBV6-5	-	TRBJ1-1	TRBD1
TGTGCCAGCAGACCCGACAGGGCAGCTAACTATGGCTACACCTTC	CASRPDRAANYGYTF	TRBV2	-	TRBJ1-2	TRBD1
TGTGCCAGTAGTATGATAGTGGGCGGGCGGGGCTACACCTTC	CASSMIVGGRGYTF	TRBV19	once	TRBJ1-2	-
TGTGCCAGCAGCCCCAGGGGGCAGGGTCCGAACACTGAAGCTTTCTTT	CASSPRGQGPNTEAFF	TRBV7-9	-	TRBJ1-1	TRBD1
TGTGCCAGCAGCCCCTCTAGGAATGAGCAGTTCTTC	CASSPSRNEQFF	TRBV6-1	once	TRBJ2-1	-
TGTGCCAGCAGCTTAAACAGAGACACCGGGGAGCTGTTTTTT	CASSLNRDTGELFF	TRBV7-9	-	TRBJ2-2	-
TGTGCCAGCAGTCGAGGACAGGGCGCCGGGGAGCTGTTTTTT	CASSRGQGAGELFF	TRBV13	once	TRBJ2-2	TRBD1
TGTGCCGGGCGGCGGCGGACAGGGGCCTACGAGCAGTACTTC	CAGRRRTGAYEQYF	TRBV6-1	-	TRBJ2-7	TRBD1